What follows are 5 T cell receptor beta chains derived from one specimen sequenced in a study of blood T cell repertoires in COVID-19. Only in-frame clones appear in the TCRdb table, and some are missing; sequencing was by immunoSEQ multiplex PCR. The data contain fewer than 65,000 clones, around 91% of them singletons. The sequencing input was peripheral blood. The receptors here all came from a woman aged 60-75 years with COVID-19, enrolled during active disease.

The CDR3 DNA reads TGTGCCAGTAGTACAGAGGACACCACCTACGAGCAGTACTTC. Its protein product is CASSTEDTTYEQYF. The chain recombines TRBV19 with TRBJ2-7; D is perhaps TRBD1 (5 bases). The V end lost 4 bases, the J end lost 2 bases, and 12 bases lay between the germline ends. Germline V gene lookup returns CDR1 LNHDA and CDR2 SQIVND (reference sequence). CDR3 size: 14 residues.

The chain uses TRBV27 and TRBJ2-7, with 7 bases that match TRBD2. In germline, CDR1 is MNHEY, CDR2 SMNVEV (reference sequence). The CDR3 spans 14 residues. V was clipped by 3 bases and J by 2 bases; unmatched bases: 4. The chain's CDR3 is CASSFLAAAYEQYF. CDR3 sequence (DNA): TGTGCCAGCAGTTTCCTAGCGGCAGCCTACGAGCAGTACTTC.

This chain connects TRBV7-2 to TRBJ1-2; TRBD1 agrees at 8 bases. There are 13 residues in the CDR3. CDR1 is SGHTA and CDR2 is FQGNSA in the germline V gene. The V segment lost 5 bases and the J segment 4 bases; nucleotides outside the gene matches: 3. The CDR3 here is CASSVTGAYGYTF. CDR3 DNA: TGTGCCAGCAGCGTGACAGGGGCCTATGGCTACACCTTC.

The table lists this clone with a few counts. The chain carries TRBV3-1 (or the pseudogene TRBV3-2) and TRBJ1-1, with a tentative D call TRBD1 (6 bases). Trimming removed 0 bases at V and 7 bases at J, with 12 bases between. The CDR3 sequence is 14 residues long. Germline-derived CDR1 and CDR2 are LGHDT and YNNKEL (reference sequence). The chain's CDR3 is CASSQDTAGVEAFF. Here the CDR3 DNA reads TGTGCCAGCAGCCAAGACACGGCAGGGGTTGAAGCTTTCTTT.

The chain employs TRBV23-1 and TRBJ2-7; possibly TRBD2 for D (6 bases). TRBV23-1 counts as an open reading frame of uncertain function. Trimming removed 7 bases from V and 5 bases from J, with 24 bases in between. CDR3 length equals 16 residues. This CDR3 reads CASTRRGRGIPNEQYF. DNA for the CDR3: TGCGCCAGCACTCGGCGAGGGCGCGGGATTCCCAACGAGCAGTACTTC.